This T cell receptor (beta chain) was profiled in a study of blood T cell repertoires in COVID-19. Study background: Some COVID-19 samples were acute and others convalescent; all came from the United States, Italy and Spain. Sample material is recorded as cDNA or gDNA derived from T cells, B-cell-depleted T cells, or PBMCs.

V was clipped by 0 bases and J by 8 bases, with 9 bases between them. CDR1 and CDR2 (germline): SGHRS, YFSETQ. The CDR3 loop spans 13 amino acids. In the authors' methods: Counts of nucleated cells, estimated from reference gene primer amplification, were obtained. Measured with immunoSEQ multiplex PCR; TCRdb has only the in-frame clones, and not every one. Clonal size and the V and J genes are those of that table, whereas D and trimming came from the DNA. The table lists about 110,000 clones, roughly 88% of them singletons, with 0.7% to 0.85% in the top ten. The sample holds a few counts of this clone.

Sequencing was performed on peripheral blood. The chain links TRBV5-1 to TRBJ2-1, with TRBD1 as a possible D gene (5 bases). This clonotype was sampled from a woman aged 65 to 85 with acute or convalescent COVID-19. Written as DNA, the CDR3 is TGCGCCAGCAGCTTGGTGCAGGGCTATGAGCAGTTCTTC. Translating gives CASSLVQGYEQFF. The full variable domain, rest sourced from reference TRBV5-1 and TRBJ2-1, is KAGVTQTPRYLIKTRGQQVTLSCSPISGHRSVSWYQQTPGQGLQFLFEYFSETQRNKGNFPGRFSGRQFSNSRSEMNVSTLELGDSALYLCASSLVQGYEQFFGPGTRLTVL.